This T cell receptor beta chain was documented in a study of blood T cell repertoires in COVID-19. Study summary: There were acute and convalescent COVID-19 samples, and they came from the United States, Italy and Spain. PBMCs, B-cell-depleted T cells, or T cells provided the cDNA or gDNA that made up the material.

Under the authors' procedure: From reference gene primer amplification, estimates of nucleated cell counts were derived. Profiling relied on immunoSEQ multiplex PCR, and the TCRdb table lists in-frame clones only, not all of them. V and J calls and clone size are as listed in that table; D and trimming were resolved from the DNA. The sample lists over 120,000 clones, 75% to 85% occurring once. The V gene's germline CDR1 is KGHSH and CDR2 LQKENI. This CDR3 contains 13 residues. Trimming left V 2 bases short and J 6 bases short, with 8 bases between. The material sequenced was peripheral blood. The sequence derives from a man between 65 and 85 years old who had recovered from COVID-19. The rearrangement uses TRBV18 and TRBJ2-4; D is perhaps TRBD2 (5 bases). CDR3 in DNA: TGTGCCAGCTCACCAACAGAGGGAAACATTCAGTACTTC. Residues: CASSPTEGNIQYF. Full variable domain (missing parts from reference TRBV18 and TRBJ2-4): NAGVMQNPRHLVRRRGQEARLRCSPMKGHSHVYWYRQLPEEGLKFMVYLQKENIIDESGMPKERFSAEFPKEGPSILRIQQVVRGDSAAYFCASSPTEGNIQYFGAGTRLSVL.